The clone carrying this TCR beta chain has just a few counts. There were healthy Caucasian individuals from Russia, aged about 6 to 95, serving as donors. The record originates from a study of blood T cells in healthy people across ages. With a J-beta primer mix and a sample-barcoded 5' primer, a second PCR ran about 7 to 12 cycles. In TCRdb, the 5' RACE reads were re-called with MiXCR into one record per CDR3 protein. The table includes some 850,000 distinct CDR3 sequences, roughly 24% detected once. These sequences were also reported in another study, on T cells of mothers and their children.

The source of this sequence is a boy aged 10-17 years in good health. The sequencing sample was made of blood.

CDR3 region: CASSQALSSGGAFGNEQFF. The CDR3 DNA is TGCGCCAGCAGCCAAGCTCTTAGTAGCGGGGGGGCCTTCGGTAATGAGCAGTTCTTC. The chain combines TRBV4-3 with TRBJ2-1, with TRBD2 identical over 11 bases. The V segment lost 1 base and the J segment 7 bases; nucleotides outside the gene matches: 15. This CDR3 has 19 amino acids. CDR1 and CDR2 (germline): LGHNA, YSLEER.